The sequence of this T cell receptor (beta chain) was determined in a study of identical twins. The study's findings and limits: Insertions were fewer in abundant cord blood beta clonotypes, whereas memory repertoires showed none of this pattern.

CDR1 is MNHEY and CDR2 is SMNVEV in the germline V gene (reference sequence). V was pared by 1 base and J by 6 bases, with 7 bases between. This CDR3 has 14 amino acids. TCRdb recomputed calls from the 5' RACE reads with MiXCR, one row per CDR3 protein. The table records approximately 680,000 distinct CDR3 sequences, about 7.6% of them present only once. This clonotype has just a few counts. The target antigen is unknown. These data also featured in a second study, about yellow fever vaccine responses in identical twins.

The chain combines TRBV27 with TRBJ1-6; weak D call: TRBD1 (5 bases). The sequence derives from a young woman in good health. Sequences were obtained from PBMCs. The CDR3 DNA is TGTGCCAGCAGTTTATGGGACCCTAATTCACCCCTCCACTTT. It codes for CASSLWDPNSPLHF.